This paragraph covers one TCR beta chain sequence. The antigen is unknown. The sample comes from a study of beta chain features in type 1 diabetes. Overall study results and limits: Diminished insertions and augmented deletions at VDJ junctions characterized type 1 diabetes patients. With patients and controls alike, PCR might favor shorter templates to an equal degree.

Purity exceeded 98% in all sorted populations. The study reverse transcribed the entire isolated RNA, so it sequenced expressed TCRB transcripts. Naive, central memory and regulatory T cell samples yielded roughly 3.5 million reads on average. Produced via immunoSEQ multiplex PCR; TCRdb's table is partial and in-frame only. Among roughly 140,000 clones listed, 6.9% were seen once. The V gene end was trimmed by 1 base and the J gene end by 4 bases; junction bases not matched to a gene: 7. CDR1 and CDR2 (germline): LGHNA, YNFKEQ. This CDR3 region has 17 residues. Sequencing was done on a sample of central memory CD4+ T cells from blood. The V and J genes are TRBV4-2 and TRBJ2-5, with TRBD2 matching 12 bases. This TCR came from a woman under 40 in good health. For the CDR3, the DNA is TGTGCCAGCAGCCAAGCGACTAGCGGGAGTCGTAGAGAGACCCAGTACTTC. This codes for CASSQATSGSRRETQYF.